The entry below describes one TCR beta chain. Its specificity is unknown. The source of the sample is a study of beta chain features in type 1 diabetes. Sequencing targeted expressed TCRB transcripts, as all isolated RNA had been reverse transcribed. Measured with immunoSEQ multiplex PCR; TCRdb has only the in-frame clones, and not every one. The sample has 900,000 or so clones, about a sixth seen once; the top ten hold 0.023%. V lost 1 base, J lost 3 bases, and 10 bases lay in between. The CDR3 totals 14 residues. Per germline, CDR1 SEHNR and CDR2 FQNEAQ (reference sequence). Sorted CD4+ subsets: naive, central memory, regulatory, stem cell-like memory (CD45RO/CCR7/CD25/CD127/CD95/CD27 panel). The authors obtained over 98% purity in all sorted populations. Points from the study as a whole: The cDNA sequencing approach could over-represent high-TCR-expressing cells. In every one of the four CD4+ subsets, TCRB CDR3s were moderately but significantly shorter in Type 1 diabetes patients.

This chain links TRBV7-9 with TRBJ2-7; perhaps D is TRBD1 or TRBD2 (5 bases each). The sequence came from a woman younger than 35 in good health. Sequenced sample: naive CD4+ T cells from blood. CDR3 nucleotide sequence: TGTGCCAGCAGCTTAGGGGGGAGCTTCTACGAGCAGTACTTC. Its translation is CASSLGGSFYEQYF.